The entry below gives a single TCR beta chain sequence along with its context. The CDR3 consists of 14 residues. The germline gives CDR1 SGHVT, CDR2 SQSDAQ. Trimming took 5 bases from V and 11 from J, leaving 18 bases between them. Authors' methods: Estimates of nucleated cell counts were drawn from the amplification of reference gene primers. The protocol was immunoSEQ multiplex PCR, while the TCRdb copy is restricted to in-frame clones and leaves out a portion. That table gives V, J and clone size, and the DNA gave D and trimming. In the table there are 200,000 to 250,000 clones, 86% of which are singletons. This sample stems from a study of blood T cell repertoires in COVID-19. Across the whole study: Samples came from the United States, Italy and Spain, spanning acute and convalescent COVID-19. PBMCs, B-cell-depleted T cells, or T cells provided the cDNA or gDNA that made up the material.

This TCR came from a man older than 75 with acute or convalescent COVID-19. Source material: peripheral blood. The chain is built from TRBV7-4 and TRBJ1-4; a possible D gene is TRBD1 (6 bases). The CDR3 spells CASSEYRALSKLFF. The CDR3 region has the DNA TGTGCCAGCAGCGAATACAGGGCACTCTCCAAACTGTTTTTT.